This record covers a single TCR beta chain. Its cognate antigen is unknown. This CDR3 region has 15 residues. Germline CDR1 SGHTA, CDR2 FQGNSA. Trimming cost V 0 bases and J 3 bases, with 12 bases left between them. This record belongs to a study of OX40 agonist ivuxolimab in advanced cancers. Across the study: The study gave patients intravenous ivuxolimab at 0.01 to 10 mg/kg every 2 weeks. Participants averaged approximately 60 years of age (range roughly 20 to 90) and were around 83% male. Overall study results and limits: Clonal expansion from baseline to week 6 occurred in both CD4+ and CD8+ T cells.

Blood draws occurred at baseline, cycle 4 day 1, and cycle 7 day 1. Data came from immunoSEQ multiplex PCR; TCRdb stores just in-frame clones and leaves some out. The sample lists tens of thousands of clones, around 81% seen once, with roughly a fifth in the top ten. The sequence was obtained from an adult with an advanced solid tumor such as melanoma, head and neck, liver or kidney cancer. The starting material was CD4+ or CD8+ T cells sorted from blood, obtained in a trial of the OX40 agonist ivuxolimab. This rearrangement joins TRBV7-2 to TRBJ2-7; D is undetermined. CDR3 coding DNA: TGTGCCAGCAGCTTAGCGAACGGACCAAACTACGAGCAGTACTTC. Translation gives CASSLANGPNYEQYF.